This passage covers 10 T cell receptor beta chains from one sample sequenced in a study. Each CDR3 protein is one row after TCRdb ran MiXCR on the RT-PCR reads. This table has about 700,000 distinct CDR3 sequences, 14% appearing once. The sequenced sample consisted of memory CD4+ T cells from blood. These receptors came from a female donor in good health, serving as a healthy control.

This clonotype was observed at least ten times. The V call is TRBV6-5, the J call TRBJ2-7; possibly TRBD1 for D (6 bases). V dropped 5 bases and J dropped 1 base, with 9 bases sitting between them. Germline V gives CDR1 MNHEY, CDR2 SVGAGI. The CDR3 is 13 residues long. The CDR3 region is CASSPDRSYEQYF. CDR3 nucleotide sequence: TGTGCCAGCAGTCCGGACAGATCCTACGAGCAGTACTTC.

This clonotype was counted a few times. The V gene is TRBV20-1, the J gene TRBJ2-7; 9 nucleotides match TRBD2. V shed 2 bases, J shed 7 bases, and the junction held 3 bases outside the gene matches. Germline V gives CDR1 DFQATT, CDR2 SNEGSKA (reference sequence). This CDR3 spans 12 amino acids. Here the CDR3 reads CSARPSGAEQYF. In DNA, the CDR3 is TGCAGTGCTAGACCTAGCGGGGCAGAGCAGTACTTC.

This clonotype was seen a single time. The rearrangement joins TRBV6-2 or TRBV6-3 to TRBJ2-7; D possibly corresponds to TRBD2 (6 bases). Germline assignment: CDR1 MNHEY and CDR2 SVGEGT. The CDR3 is made up of 12 amino acids. The V end lost 6 bases, the J end lost 6 bases, and 12 bases lay between the germline ends. The CDR3 sequence: CASRYTSCEQYF. DNA of the CDR3: TGTGCCAGCAGGTACACTAGCTGCGAGCAGTACTTC.

This rearrangement joins TRBV25-1 to TRBJ1-2; 9 bases are a match to TRBD1. J lost 3 bases, V lost 6 bases, and 8 bases had no gene match. The CDR3 has 15 residues. Germline values: CDR1 MGHDK, CDR2 SYGVNS. CDR3 DNA sequence: TGTGCCAGCAGCCTTTCGGGACAGGGCGACTATGGCTACACCTTC. It encodes CASSLSGQGDYGYTF.

Notes on this clonotype: One end of the junction does not line up with germline, which may come from a read error. The chain combines TRBV7-1 with TRBJ1-1; 8 bases agree with TRBD1. TRBV7-1 is treated as an ORF (open reading frame) with a function not yet certain. The CDR3 is 13 residues long. The CDR3 protein is CDERGQERTEDFF. The DNA of the CDR3 is TGTGATGAGCGGGGACAGGAGAGGACTGAAGATTTCTTT.

The J gene is TRBJ2-3, the V gene TRBV18; unclear D gene. The V and J ends lost 0 bases and 4 bases respectively, with 8 bases between them. Germline V CDR1 and CDR2: KGHSH, LQKENI. The CDR3 runs 14 residues. DNA for the CDR3: TGTGCCAGCTCACCACCGAGGCCTTCAGATACGCAGTATTTT. Its translation: CASSPPRPSDTQYF.

This clonotype was recorded at least ten times. The chain carries TRBV12-3 or TRBV12-4 and TRBJ2-3; no reliable D call. Trimming stripped 2 bases from V and 4 bases from J, with 10 bases between. This CDR3 contains 14 residues. CDR3 coding DNA: TGTGCCAGCAGTTTACCGCCCTGGTCAGATACGCAGTATTTT. Protein product: CASSLPPWSDTQYF.

The rearrangement links TRBV11-2 to TRBJ1-3; 7 nucleotides line up with TRBD1. Looked up from germline, CDR1 is SGHAT and CDR2 is FQNNGV. The trim removed 3 bases at V and 9 bases at J, leaving 5 bases unmatched. The CDR3 totals 13 residues. For the CDR3, the DNA is TGTGCCAGCAGCTTTGGACAGGCGAGCACCATATATTTT. Protein sequence: CASSFGQASTIYF. The complete variable domain, with remaining parts taken from reference TRBV11-2 and TRBJ1-3, reads EAGVAQSPRYKIIEKRQSVAFWCNPISGHATLYWYQQILGQGPKLLIQFQNNGVVDDSQLPKDRFSAERLKGVDSTLKIQPAKLEDSAVYLCASSFGQASTIYFGEGSWLTVV.

This clonotype was seen a few times. The rearrangement links TRBV28 to TRBJ2-5; D is perhaps TRBD2 (6 bases). Per germline, CDR1 MDHEN and CDR2 SYDVKM. V lost 8 bases and J 1 base, leaving 17 bases between the germline ends. The CDR3 totals 15 residues. The DNA for the CDR3 is TGTGCCAGCTTGGTGGGGGGTGGTCGCCAAGAGACCCAGTACTTC. Protein: CASLVGGGRQETQYF.

V gene TRBV20-1 combines with J gene TRBJ2-3; tentative D call: TRBD2 (5 bases). V lost 0 bases and J lost 0, with 10 bases in between. This CDR3 has 15 amino acids. Germline V CDR1 and CDR2: DFQATT, SNEGSKA (reference sequence). As DNA, the CDR3 is TGCAGTGCTAGAGATCCGGGGTATAGCACAGATACGCAGTATTTT. It is translated as CSARDPGYSTDTQYF.